Listed below are T cell receptor beta chains from one sample, sequenced in a study of T-cell memory formation after mild COVID-19. TCRdb analysed the 5' RACE reads with MiXCR anew, one entry per CDR3 protein. The data show 560,000 or so distinct CDR3 sequences, about 18% seen once. Material for sequencing was PBMCs or a T cell subset sorted from them (not recorded which). These receptors came from an adult woman who had mild COVID-19 (a few samples of this study predate the infection). Cell type and time point are not known. The conserved cysteine and the conserved F or W are not part of the CDR3 here.

TRBJ2-7	TRBV4-2	ASSPGGAGESYEQY
TRBJ2-7	TRBV4-1	ASSQEGDRATYEQY
TRBJ2-1	TRBV11-1	ASSLVAGDAYNEQF
TRBJ2-3	TRBV5-1	ASSSGTEDTQY
TRBJ2-2	TRBV4-2	ASSLRIPGELF
TRBJ2-5	TRBV5-1	ASRLAGARETQY
TRBJ2-3	TRBV24-1	ATSAPAGERGADTQY
TRBJ1-1	TRBV27	ASSAHRENTEAF
TRBJ2-7	TRBV11-1	ASSSHSTGLDEQY
TRBJ2-3	TRBV7-2	ASSTFLETDTQY
TRBJ2-6	TRBV5-1	ASSPWGSGRPPSGANVLT
TRBJ2-1	TRBV5-6	ASNLAGVEQF
TRBJ2-1	TRBV4-1	ASSFLNSGGGEQF
TRBJ2-7	TRBV7-2	ASSWVSPGTLAYEQY
TRBJ2-7	TRBV7-2	ASSPYSLEESSYEQY
TRBJ2-5	TRBV20-1	SARDPDRVYQETQY
TRBJ2-7	TRBV6-2/TRBV6-3	ASRGWTVGYEQY
TRBJ1-1	TRBV9	ASSRYSAPEAF
TRBJ2-1	TRBV7-3	ASSFSGSYNEQF
TRBJ2-7	TRBV6-1	ASLRGRALYEQY
TRBJ1-5	TRBV12-3/TRBV12-4	ASSLGAWRNQPQH
TRBJ2-1	TRBV20-1	SGSPYNEQF
TRBJ2-3	TRBV12-3/TRBV12-4	ASSLRLADTDTQY
TRBJ2-2	TRBV15	ATSRDRTTNTGELF
TRBJ2-7	TRBV28	ASSPYILAGGAAYHYEQY
TRBJ2-7	TRBV5-1	ASSMTGTLYEQY
TRBJ2-1	TRBV7-6	ASSLGRGTGGNEQF
TRBJ2-5	TRBV4-1	ASSQGTITQGSETQY
TRBJ2-1	TRBV5-1	ASSLAPSSRNEQF
TRBJ1-1	TRBV3-1	ASSQEGMHTEAF
TRBJ2-3	TRBV13	ASSFGRAVTQY
TRBJ2-7	TRBV7-9	ASSGIGALYEQY
TRBJ2-3	TRBV12-3/TRBV12-4	ASSSRRGAADTQY
TRBJ2-1	TRBV12-3/TRBV12-4	ASIPGAGGYNEQF
TRBJ1-2	TRBV6-1	ASSTGQSYGYT
TRBJ2-1	TRBV27	ASSLGLWDDRSDNEQF
TRBJ1-5	TRBV7-9	ASSKDRVGNQPQH
TRBJ2-7	TRBV9	ASSLTGQGLNEQY
TRBJ1-2	TRBV27	ASSLSSYPGQAANYGYT
TRBJ2-7	TRBV19	ASSIRAQVNEQY
TRBJ2-5	TRBV5-1	ASSIGTSLQETQY
TRBJ2-1	TRBV12-3/TRBV12-4	ASSFTSEGLNEQF
TRBJ2-7	TRBV6-2/TRBV6-3	ASSYPPQGGDEQY
TRBJ2-7	TRBV5-1	ASTPSGAPPYEQY
TRBJ2-2	TRBV6-5	ASSWRPGTGELF
TRBJ2-3	TRBV9	ASSVVGRTDTQY
TRBJ2-5	TRBV3-1	ASSQGFETQY
TRBJ2-7	TRBV12-3/TRBV12-4	ASSLGLGQGRVQY
TRBJ2-1	TRBV24-1	ATSQGEYEQF
TRBJ1-5	TRBV7-2	ASSLDRDSHQPQH
TRBJ1-2	TRBV3-1	ATRQGSAAGYT
TRBJ1-1	TRBV7-6	ASRGTGLDTEAF
TRBJ2-3	TRBV6-1	ASSEVRGARADTQY
TRBJ1-6	TRBV6-6	ASSTLPGGNSPLH
TRBJ2-6	TRBV5-4	ASSLPPKTGANVLT
TRBJ2-7	TRBV5-1	ASNPTSGNDEQY
TRBJ1-5	TRBV7-2	ASSFQGGYNQPQH